This T cell receptor (beta chain) was retrieved from a study of cytomegalovirus exposure and HLA in healthy donors. V lost 6 bases to trimming and J lost 4 bases; unmatched junction nucleotides: 14. Per germline, CDR1 MDHEN and CDR2 SYDVKM. There are 17 residues in the CDR3. The PCR used 60 Vbeta and 13 Jbeta primers. The method was immunoSEQ multiplex PCR; TCRdb's version includes in-frame clones alone and lacks a portion of them. Of about 160,000 clones in the sample, about 77% were seen once. The sequence derives from a woman between 45 and 60 years old in good health and CMV-seronegative. The gene calls are TRBV28 and TRBJ1-2, with 10 bases matching TRBD1. Material: PBMCs. In nucleotides, the CDR3 is TGTGCCAGCAGCACTTCCCCCCACCGGGACAGGGGCTATGGCTACACCTTC. This sequence encodes CASSTSPHRDRGYGYTF.